A single sample gave rise to the 17 T cell receptor beta chains below, sequenced in a study of blood T cell repertoires in COVID-19. The assay was immunoSEQ multiplex PCR, and TCRdb's table has in-frame clones only and misses some. Here the sample spans more than 20,000 clones, 75% to 90% being singletons. The sample comprised peripheral blood. The receptor source for this set is a human donor with active COVID-19. The donor label of this sample is uncertain.

The chain combines TRBV11-3 with TRBJ2-3; weak D call: TRBD2 (5 bases). V gave up 1 base and J gave up 8 bases, with 13 bases separating them. The CDR3 covers 14 residues. Germline V gene data show CDR1 as SGHNT and CDR2 as YENEEA. This chain's CDR3 is CASSLANGLLTQYF. The DNA for the CDR3 is TGTGCCAGCAGCTTAGCCAACGGACTGCTTACGCAGTATTTT.

The V and J genes are TRBV4-3 and TRBJ2-1; 10 bases are a match to TRBD1. In germline, CDR1 is LGHNA, CDR2 YSLEER. J lost 12 bases, V lost 0 bases, and 8 bases had no gene match. The CDR3 is made up of 15 amino acids. Here the CDR3 reads CASSQERLGTGAQFF. In DNA form, the CDR3 reads TGCGCCAGCAGCCAAGAACGTCTCGGGACAGGGGCGCAGTTCTTC.

This chain joins TRBV27 and TRBJ2-3; TRBD2 aligns across 8 bases. CDR1 is MNHEY, CDR2 SMNVEV, per germline (reference sequence). The CDR3 contains 15 residues. V was clipped by 10 bases and J by 0 bases; unmatched bases: 9. In DNA form, the CDR3 reads TGTGCCACCTATCCTCCGGGGGGGAGCACAGATACGCAGTATTTT. Translation: CATYPPGGSTDTQYF.

This chain joins TRBV3-1 (or the pseudogene TRBV3-2) and TRBJ2-7; 7 bases map to TRBD1. Trimming cost V 4 bases and J 6 bases; bases outside gene matches: 9. Germline V gene data show CDR1 as LGHDT and CDR2 as YNNKEL (reference sequence). CDR3 length: 14 amino acids. The CDR3 sequence is CASSPTGERGEQYF. In DNA, the CDR3 is TGTGCCAGCAGCCCTACAGGGGAGCGCGGCGAGCAGTACTTC.

The V gene is TRBV24-1, the J gene TRBJ2-1; maybe TRBD2 (5 bases). The V and J ends lost 6 bases and 11 bases respectively, with 19 bases between them. The CDR3 length is 14 residues. Germline V CDR1 and CDR2: KGHDR, SFDVKD. The CDR3 protein is CATSRHDGGGKQFF. Here the CDR3 DNA reads TGTGCCACCAGTCGTCACGATGGTGGAGGTAAGCAGTTCTTC.

The rearrangement uses TRBV2 and TRBJ2-7; D unclear. CDR1 and CDR2 (germline): SNHLY, FYNNEI. CDR3 length equals 12 residues. V was cut by 1 base and J by 4 bases, with 5 bases left in between. CDR3 amino acids: CASSEGVYEQYF. CDR3 sequence (DNA): TGTGCCAGCAGTGAAGGAGTTTACGAGCAGTACTTC.

The chain has TRBV19 and TRBJ2-1; 8 nucleotides agree with TRBD2. Germline lookup yields CDR1 LNHDA and CDR2 SQIVND (reference sequence). The CDR3 consists of 21 residues. The J segment lost 0 bases and the V segment lost 0 bases, leaving 16 bases of the junction unmatched. DNA for the CDR3: TGTGCCAGTAGTATAGAGGGCCCAAGAGGTGCTAGCGGGTTCTCCTACAATGAGCAGTTCTTC. Protein sequence: CASSIEGPRGASGFSYNEQFF.

The CDR3 region is CASSHAPGLDSDTQYF. CDR3 coding DNA: TGTGCCAGCAGCCATGCACCGGGACTAGATTCAGATACGCAGTATTTT. The V call is TRBV3-1 (or the pseudogene TRBV3-2), the J call TRBJ2-3; 8 bases fit TRBD2. Germline V gene sequence: CDR1 LGHDT, CDR2 YNNKEL (reference sequence). This CDR3 spans 16 amino acids. With V trimmed by 3 bases and J by 4 bases, 9 bases remained unmatched.

CDR3 residues: CASSFAGATDTQYF. CDR3 nucleotide sequence: TGTGCCAGCAGTTTTGCGGGAGCAACAGATACGCAGTATTTT. The V gene is TRBV28, the J gene TRBJ2-3; 7 bases map to TRBD2. Germline CDR1 and CDR2: MDHEN and SYDVKM. This CDR3 is 14 amino acids long. V shed 3 bases, J shed 3 bases, and the junction held 3 bases outside the gene matches.

This clone was seen just once. The V gene is TRBV6-2 or TRBV6-3, the J gene TRBJ1-1; D uncertain. This CDR3 contains 16 residues. The V gene lost 0 bases and the J gene lost 1 base, with 12 bases spanning the gap. Germline V gene data show CDR1 as MNHEY and CDR2 as SVGEGT. CDR3 DNA sequence: TGTGCCAGCAGTTACTCCCTGGTCATCGGGAACACTGAAGCTTTCTTT. This translates into CASSYSLVIGNTEAFF.

The genes are TRBV5-1 and TRBJ2-7; TRBD1 aligns across 8 bases. Germline V lookup: CDR1 SGHRS, CDR2 YFSETQ. There are 14 residues in the CDR3. The ends lost 1 base at V and 5 bases at J; junction bases unmatched: 5. CDR3 sequence (DNA): TGCGCCAGCAGCTTGTGGCAGGGGGCGAACGAGCAGTACTTC. It is translated as CASSLWQGANEQYF.

CDR3 nucleotides: TGTGCCAGTAGTATAGATCAAGGGGGCTATGGCTACACCTTC. Its protein product is CASSIDQGGYGYTF. The chain recombines TRBV19 with TRBJ1-2; D might be TRBD1 (6 bases). The CDR3 spans 14 residues. Germline loops: CDR1 LNHDA, CDR2 SQIVND (reference sequence). Trimming pared 0 bases from V and 4 bases from J, leaving 9 bases between.

The rearrangement links TRBV7-6 to TRBJ2-3; TRBD1 matches at 8 bases. This CDR3 contains 15 residues. Looked up from germline, CDR1 is SGHVS and CDR2 is FNYEAQ. After removal of 5 bases from V and 3 bases from J, the junction contained 7 bases not matched to a gene. As DNA, the CDR3 is TGTGCCAGCAGCCGTGACAGGGGTGGGACAGATACGCAGTATTTT. Translation gives CASSRDRGGTDTQYF. Full variable domain (remainder filled in from reference TRBV7-6 and TRBJ2-3): GAGVSQSPRYKVTKRGQDVALRCDPISGHVSLYWYRQALGQGPEFLTYFNYEAQQDKSGLPNDRFSAERPEGSISTLTIQRTEQRDSAMYRCASSRDRGGTDTQYFGPGTRLTVL.

The genes are TRBV28 and TRBJ1-2, with TRBD1 matching over 7 bases. The CDR3 spans 14 residues. Germline-derived CDR1 and CDR2 are MDHEN and SYDVKM. Losses at the gene ends were 2 bases for V and 5 bases for J; bases not matched to a gene: 5. The DNA of the CDR3 is TGTGCCAGCAGTTTAGGGGGACAGCCTTATGGCTACACCTTC. Translating gives CASSLGGQPYGYTF.

The gene calls are TRBV5-4 and TRBJ2-7, with 7 positions matching TRBD2. The CDR3 is 14 amino acids. Germline CDR1 is SGHNT and CDR2 is YYREEE (reference sequence). Germline trimming cut 2 bases from V and 3 bases from J; bases unmatched to any gene: 5. CDR3 bases: TGTGCCAGCAGCTTCGATGGGGGGGGCTACGAGCAGTACTTC. Amino acid sequence: CASSFDGGGYEQYF.

Only a few counts were recorded for this clone. The genes are TRBV15 and TRBJ2-7, with D perhaps TRBD1 (6 bases). The CDR3 has 14 residues. Germline CDR1 LNHNV, CDR2 YYDKDF (reference sequence). Trimming left V 1 base short and J 1 base short, with 8 bases between. CDR3 protein: CATSRGQGSYEQYF. CDR3 bases: TGTGCCACCAGCAGAGGCCAGGGGTCCTACGAGCAGTACTTC. The full variable domain, in which reference TRBV15 and TRBJ2-7 provide the parts outside the CDR3, is DAMVIQNPRYQVTQFGKPVTLSCSQTLNHNVMYWYQQKSSQAPKLLFHYYDKDFNNEADTPDNFQSRRPNTSFCFLDIRSPGLGDTAMYLCATSRGQGSYEQYFGPGTRLTVT.

The J gene is TRBJ1-4, the V gene TRBV7-9, with D possibly being TRBD1 (6 bases). The CDR3 totals 16 residues. Per the germline V gene, CDR1 is SEHNR and CDR2 is FQNEAQ (reference sequence). V lost 5 bases and J lost 8, with 21 bases in between. The CDR3 DNA reads TGTGCCAGCAGCCATCCGATTGGGACAAAGTTAGAAAAACTGTTTTTT. As protein: CASSHPIGTKLEKLFF. Filled out from reference TRBV7-9 and TRBJ1-4, the complete variable domain reads DTGVSQNPRHKITKRGQNVTFRCDPISEHNRLYWYRQTLGQGPEFLTYFQNEAQLEKSRLLSDRFSAERPKGSFSTLEIQRTEQGDSAMYLCASSHPIGTKLEKLFFGSGTQLSVL.